The T cell receptor beta chain described here comes from a study of T cell repertoires in cytomegalovirus infection. Turning to the study itself: Indicated by public TCR beta signatures were CMV infection and matching HLA type.

This clonotype turned up a few times. Its antigen is unknown. At one boundary the junction diverges from the germline segment, which might be a read error. Broader study findings: CMV carriers having the relevant HLA were flagged by cumulative public TCR beta family frequency.

MiXCR was run by TCRdb on the reads, yielding one entry per CDR3 protein. The repertoire holds 7,100 or so distinct CDR3 sequences, about 60% seen once, with 73% in the top ten. The source is a human donor in good health (CMV status not recorded). Some clones in this sample may be carry-over from other donors' samples. What was sequenced was PBMCs, sequenced either directly or after in vitro stimulation (not recorded which).

The chain's CDR3 is CASILRVSKQGTEDLF. The DNA of the CDR3 is TGTGCCAGCATCCTCAGGGTTTCCAAACAGGGCACTGAAGATTTGTTT. The chain is built from TRBV12-3 or TRBV12-4 and TRBJ1-1, with D tentatively TRBD1 (6 bases). There are 16 residues in the CDR3.